This TCR beta chain comes out of a study of control samples from healthy donors and cancer patients. Trimming removed 2 bases from V and 4 bases from J, with 12 bases in between. This CDR3 is built from 14 residues. Germline-derived CDR1 and CDR2 are SGDLS and YYNGEE. Some clones are missing from TCRdb's copy, which holds only in-frame ones; the method was immunoSEQ multiplex PCR. The sample records about 55,000 clones, 90% to 97% being singletons. The sample taken for sequencing was blood. The source is a woman aged 18-29 years in good health. The J gene is TRBJ1-1, the V gene TRBV9; possible D gene TRBD1, 6 bases. CDR3 bases: TGTGCCAGCAGCGTGGGGAGGGGGGCCACTGAAGCTTTCTTT. This sequence encodes CASSVGRGATEAFF. Supplemented by reference TRBV9 and TRBJ1-1, the full variable domain reads DSGVTQTPKHLITATGQRVTLRCSPRSGDLSVYWYQQSLDQGLQFLIQYYNGEERAKGNILERFSAQQFPDLHSELNLSSLELGDSALYFCASSVGRGATEAFFGQGTRLTVV.